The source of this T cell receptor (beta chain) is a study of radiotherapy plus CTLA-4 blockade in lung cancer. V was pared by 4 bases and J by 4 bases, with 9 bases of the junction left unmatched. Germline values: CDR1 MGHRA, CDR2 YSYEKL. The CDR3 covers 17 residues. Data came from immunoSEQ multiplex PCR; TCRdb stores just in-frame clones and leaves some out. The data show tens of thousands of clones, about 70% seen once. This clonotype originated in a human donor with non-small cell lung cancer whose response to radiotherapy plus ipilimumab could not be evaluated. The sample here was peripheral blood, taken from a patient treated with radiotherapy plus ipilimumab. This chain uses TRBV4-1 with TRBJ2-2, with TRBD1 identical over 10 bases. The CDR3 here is CASSLPGTGAPTGELFF. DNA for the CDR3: TGCGCCAGCAGCCTCCCGGGGACAGGGGCTCCCACCGGGGAGCTGTTTTTT.